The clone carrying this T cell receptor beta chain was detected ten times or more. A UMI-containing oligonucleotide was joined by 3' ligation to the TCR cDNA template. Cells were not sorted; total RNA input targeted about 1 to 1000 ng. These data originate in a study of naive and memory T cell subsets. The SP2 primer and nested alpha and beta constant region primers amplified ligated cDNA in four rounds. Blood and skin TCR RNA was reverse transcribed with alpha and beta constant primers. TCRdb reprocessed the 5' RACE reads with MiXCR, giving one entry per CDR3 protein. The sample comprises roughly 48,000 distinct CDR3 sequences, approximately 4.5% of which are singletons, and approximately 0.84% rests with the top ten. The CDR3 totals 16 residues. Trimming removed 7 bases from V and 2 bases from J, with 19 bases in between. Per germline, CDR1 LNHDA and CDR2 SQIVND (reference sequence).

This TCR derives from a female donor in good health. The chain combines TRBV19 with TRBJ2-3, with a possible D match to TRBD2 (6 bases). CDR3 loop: CASKGDFGLNTDTQYF. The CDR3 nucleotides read TGTGCCAGTAAAGGGGACTTCGGTCTCAACACAGATACGCAGTATTTT.